The entry that follows covers one TCR beta chain sequence. Its antigen remains unidentified. Each sample had two DNA replicates, about 0.5 ug blood or around 1.4 ug tissue. Produced via immunoSEQ multiplex PCR; TCRdb's table is partial and in-frame only. The repertoire holds about 72,000 clones, 65% to 80% seen once, with under 4% in the top ten. The data are from a study of early stage breast cancer tumors. Overall study context: Invasive lobular carcinomas made up four of 12 ER+/PR+/HER2- tumors.

Germline loops: CDR1 SGHRS, CDR2 YFSETQ. The CDR3 is 14 residues long. Trimming pared 0 bases from V and 4 bases from J, leaving 9 bases between. Study observations and caveats: Blood repertoires resembled normal breast more than tumor. Tumors had about 2.5-fold higher T cell density and higher clonality than adjacent normal breast tissue.

The sequenced sample consisted of blood. The chain combines TRBV5-1 with TRBJ2-3; D remains unclear. This sequence originates from a person between 55 and 69 years old with breast cancer. CDR3 nucleotide sequence: TGCGCCAGCAGCTTGGCCGGGTGGGCAGATACGCAGTATTTT. The encoded protein is CASSLAGWADTQYF. Full variable domain (rest looked up from reference TRBV5-1 and TRBJ2-3): KAGVTQTPRYLIKTRGQQVTLSCSPISGHRSVSWYQQTPGQGLQFLFEYFSETQRNKGNFPGRFSGRQFSNSRSEMNVSTLELGDSALYLCASSLAGWADTQYFGPGTRLTVL.